A selection of T cell receptor beta chains follows, all from one sample in a study of T cell changes during pregnancy in multiple sclerosis. Assay used: immunoSEQ multiplex PCR; TCRdb lists only in-frame clones, some missing. The sample has roughly 41,000 clones, approximately 90% seen once. The sequencing used CD8+ T cells from peripheral blood mononuclear cells, collected in the third trimester of pregnancy. The receptors were gathered from a female donor with multiple sclerosis, enrolled in a pregnancy study. CDR3s include the opening cysteine and the closing phenylalanine or tryptophan. A D gene is named only where the DNA matches it firmly. Some rows mark clone size as missing; the rest say once, few, many or name a class of expanded clone.

d_gene: TRBD2; j_gene: TRBJ2-1; abundance: .; v_gene: TRBV14; CDR3aa: CASSQGFWTSGGTSLGLRFF; CDR3nt: TGTGCCAGCAGCCAAGGGTTCTGGACTAGCGGGGGGACGAGCTTGGGGCTACGGTTCTTC
d_gene: .; j_gene: TRBJ2-1; abundance: .; v_gene: TRBV9; CDR3aa: CASSVDARSDNEQFF; CDR3nt: TGTGCCAGCAGCGTAGACGCTAGGTCGGACAATGAGCAGTTCTTC
d_gene: .; j_gene: TRBJ1-1; abundance: .; v_gene: TRBV5-8; CDR3aa: CASSQDYEAFF; CDR3nt: TGTGCCAGCAGCCAGGACTATGAAGCTTTCTTT
d_gene: .; j_gene: TRBJ2-5; abundance: .; v_gene: TRBV7-9; CDR3aa: CASSPRGRETQYF; CDR3nt: TGTGCCAGCAGCCCTCGGGGGAGGGAGACCCAGTACTTC
d_gene: .; j_gene: TRBJ2-5; abundance: .; v_gene: TRBV7-8; CDR3aa: CASSSYGVGVGETQYF; CDR3nt: TGTGCCAGCAGCTCCTATGGGGTAGGGGTCGGAGAGACCCAGTACTTC
d_gene: .; j_gene: TRBJ2-7; abundance: .; v_gene: TRBV27; CDR3aa: CASSSGSLGGEQYF; CDR3nt: TGTGCCAGCAGCTCCGGGTCCCTCGGCGGCGAGCAGTACTTC
d_gene: TRBD1; j_gene: TRBJ2-7; abundance: .; v_gene: TRBV19; CDR3aa: CATRDRASYEQYF; CDR3nt: TGTGCCACAAGGGACAGGGCATCCTACGAGCAGTACTTC
d_gene: .; j_gene: TRBJ2-3; abundance: .; v_gene: TRBV6-6; CDR3aa: CASSLEGVVFTDTQYF; CDR3nt: TGTGCCAGCAGTCTGGAGGGAGTCGTATTCACAGATACGCAGTATTTT
d_gene: TRBD2; j_gene: TRBJ2-7; abundance: .; v_gene: TRBV5-1; CDR3aa: CASRSGTSGIYEQYF; CDR3nt: TGCGCCAGCAGATCCGGGACTAGCGGGATCTACGAGCAGTACTTC
d_gene: TRBD2; j_gene: TRBJ2-1; abundance: .; v_gene: TRBV27; CDR3aa: CASAPSGSRSEQFF; CDR3nt: TGTGCCAGCGCCCCTAGCGGGAGTAGGAGTGAGCAGTTCTTC
d_gene: .; j_gene: TRBJ2-3; abundance: once; v_gene: TRBV7-3; CDR3aa: CASSPSGGADTQYF; CDR3nt: TGTGCCAGCAGCCCCTCCGGGGGAGCAGATACGCAGTATTTT
d_gene: TRBD2; j_gene: TRBJ2-7; abundance: .; v_gene: TRBV5-1; CDR3aa: CASSWTAGGDEQYF; CDR3nt: TGCGCCAGCAGCTGGACGGCCGGGGGGGACGAGCAGTACTTC
d_gene: TRBD2; j_gene: TRBJ2-1; abundance: .; v_gene: TRBV7-9; CDR3aa: CASSPEKGLAVTNEQFF; CDR3nt: TGTGCCAGCAGCCCCGAGAAGGGACTAGCGGTGACCAATGAGCAGTTCTTC
d_gene: TRBD1; j_gene: TRBJ2-1; abundance: .; v_gene: TRBV9; CDR3aa: CASSARDREGDEQFF; CDR3nt: TGTGCCAGCAGCGCCCGGGACAGGGAAGGGGATGAGCAGTTCTTC
d_gene: .; j_gene: TRBJ2-1; abundance: once; v_gene: TRBV4-1; CDR3aa: CASSQENLRGEQFF; CDR3nt: TGCGCCAGCAGCCAAGAAAACCTAAGGGGGGAGCAGTTCTTC
d_gene: .; j_gene: TRBJ2-1; abundance: .; v_gene: TRBV7-3; CDR3aa: CASSLSWSNEQFF; CDR3nt: TGTGCCAGCAGCTTAAGCTGGAGCAATGAGCAGTTCTTC
d_gene: .; j_gene: TRBJ1-1; abundance: .; v_gene: TRBV4-1; CDR3aa: CASSPAGVGITEAFF; CDR3nt: TGCGCCAGCAGCCCCGCCGGGGTGGGGATAACTGAAGCTTTCTTT
d_gene: .; j_gene: TRBJ1-2; abundance: .; v_gene: TRBV19; CDR3aa: CASTMSQYYGYTF; CDR3nt: TGTGCCAGTACCATGTCACAGTACTATGGCTACACCTTC
d_gene: TRBD1; j_gene: TRBJ2-7; abundance: .; v_gene: TRBV19; CDR3aa: CASSRDREFDEQYF; CDR3nt: TGTGCCAGTTCCCGGGACAGGGAGTTTGACGAGCAGTACTTC
d_gene: TRBD1; j_gene: TRBJ1-1; abundance: .; v_gene: TRBV7-9; CDR3aa: CASSSLGQENTEAFF; CDR3nt: TGTGCCAGCAGCTCCCTTGGACAGGAGAACACTGAAGCTTTCTTT
d_gene: .; j_gene: TRBJ1-1; abundance: .; v_gene: TRBV12-5; CDR3aa: CASGLVLGGMNTEAFF; CDR3nt: TGTGCTAGTGGTTTGGTACTGGGCGGGATGAACACTGAAGCTTTCTTT
d_gene: TRBD1; j_gene: TRBJ1-5; abundance: .; v_gene: TRBV28; CDR3aa: CASSSTGGNQPQHF; CDR3nt: TGTGCCAGCAGTTCGACAGGGGGGAATCAGCCCCAGCATTTT
d_gene: TRBD1; j_gene: TRBJ1-1; abundance: .; v_gene: TRBV5-1; CDR3aa: CASAHRGSSTEAFF; CDR3nt: TGCGCCAGCGCCCACAGGGGGTCGAGCACTGAAGCTTTCTTT
d_gene: .; j_gene: TRBJ2-3; abundance: .; v_gene: TRBV7-6; CDR3aa: CASSAWGESTDTQYF; CDR3nt: TGTGCCAGCAGCGCATGGGGGGAGAGCACAGATACGCAGTATTTT
d_gene: TRBD1; j_gene: TRBJ2-1; abundance: .; v_gene: TRBV28; CDR3aa: CASSPGDRRGNEQFF; CDR3nt: TGTGCCAGCAGTCCCGGGGACAGGAGGGGCAATGAGCAGTTCTTC
d_gene: TRBD2; j_gene: TRBJ2-1; abundance: .; v_gene: TRBV11-2; CDR3aa: CASRGLAGGDEQFF; CDR3nt: TGTGCCAGCAGAGGACTAGCGGGAGGTGATGAGCAGTTCTTC
d_gene: .; j_gene: TRBJ1-5; abundance: once; v_gene: TRBV9; CDR3aa: CASSVVAGRSSQPQHF; CDR3nt: TGTGCCAGCAGCGTAGTCGCAGGCCGGTCGAGCCAGCCCCAGCATTTT
d_gene: .; j_gene: TRBJ2-1; abundance: .; v_gene: TRBV4-3; CDR3aa: CASSQEITTLYNEQFF; CDR3nt: TGCGCCAGCAGCCAAGAAATCACAACCCTTTATAATGAGCAGTTCTTC
d_gene: .; j_gene: TRBJ1-1; abundance: .; v_gene: TRBV2; CDR3aa: CASSEAGGRTEAFF; CDR3nt: TGTGCCAGCAGTGAAGCGGGGGGTCGCACTGAAGCTTTCTTT
d_gene: TRBD2; j_gene: TRBJ2-1; abundance: .; v_gene: TRBV19; CDR3aa: CASRRSGTDEQFF; CDR3nt: TGTGCCAGTAGGAGAAGCGGGACCGATGAGCAGTTCTTC
d_gene: .; j_gene: TRBJ2-7; abundance: .; v_gene: TRBV25-1; CDR3aa: CASSSAAEQYF; CDR3nt: TGTGCCAGCAGTTCCGCGGCCGAGCAGTACTTC
d_gene: .; j_gene: TRBJ2-3; abundance: .; v_gene: TRBV5-1; CDR3aa: CASSLAGGTDTQYF; CDR3nt: TGCGCCAGCAGCTTGGCGGGAGGCACAGATACGCAGTATTTT
d_gene: TRBD1; j_gene: TRBJ1-4; abundance: .; v_gene: TRBV18; CDR3aa: CASSPSAGGEKLFF; CDR3nt: TGTGCCAGCTCACCAAGTGCAGGGGGTGAAAAACTGTTTTTT
d_gene: TRBD2; j_gene: TRBJ2-7; abundance: .; v_gene: TRBV28; CDR3aa: CASSRASGRAYEQYF; CDR3nt: TGTGCCAGCAGCCGTGCTAGCGGGAGAGCCTACGAGCAGTACTTC
d_gene: TRBD1; j_gene: TRBJ2-7; abundance: .; v_gene: TRBV13; CDR3aa: CASSWGQGNYEQYF; CDR3nt: TGTGCCAGCAGCTGGGGACAGGGGAATTACGAGCAGTACTTC
d_gene: .; j_gene: TRBJ1-3; abundance: once; v_gene: TRBV14; CDR3aa: CASSHPPGGNTIYF; CDR3nt: TGTGCCAGCAGCCATCCCCCCGGGGGAAACACCATATATTTT
d_gene: .; j_gene: TRBJ2-2; abundance: .; v_gene: TRBV21-1; CDR3aa: CASSKVYYGSGGNTGELFF; CDR3nt: TGTGCCAGCAGCAAAGTTTATTACGGTAGCGGGGGGAACACCGGGGAGCTGTTTTTT
d_gene: .; j_gene: TRBJ1-2; abundance: once; v_gene: TRBV6-1; CDR3aa: CASRELRDYGYTF; CDR3nt: TGTGCCAGCAGAGAACTGCGGGACTATGGCTACACCTTC
d_gene: TRBD1; j_gene: TRBJ1-1; abundance: .; v_gene: TRBV27; CDR3aa: CASSRQGSTEAFF; CDR3nt: TGTGCCAGCAGCCGACAGGGGAGCACTGAAGCTTTCTTT
d_gene: TRBD1; j_gene: TRBJ1-1; abundance: .; v_gene: TRBV19; CDR3aa: CASSYGQGNTEAFF; CDR3nt: TGTGCCAGTAGTTACGGACAGGGGAACACTGAAGCTTTCTTT
d_gene: TRBD1; j_gene: TRBJ2-7; abundance: .; v_gene: TRBV7-2; CDR3aa: CASSFTGGSSSYEQYF; CDR3nt: TGTGCCAGCAGTTTCACAGGGGGCTCCTCCTCCTACGAGCAGTACTTC
d_gene: TRBD1; j_gene: TRBJ1-5; abundance: .; v_gene: TRBV27; CDR3aa: CASSRGTGGVLNQPQHF; CDR3nt: TGTGCCAGCAGCCGAGGGACAGGAGGGGTTCTCAATCAGCCCCAGCATTTT
d_gene: .; j_gene: TRBJ2-7; abundance: .; v_gene: TRBV10-3; CDR3aa: CAIRRDIDEQYF; CDR3nt: TGTGCCATCAGAAGGGACATCGACGAGCAGTACTTC
d_gene: TRBD2; j_gene: TRBJ2-1; abundance: .; v_gene: TRBV9; CDR3aa: CASKGLEDEQFF; CDR3nt: TGTGCCAGCAAGGGACTAGAAGATGAGCAGTTCTTC
d_gene: TRBD1; j_gene: TRBJ2-2; abundance: once; v_gene: TRBV10-3; CDR3aa: CAISERQGNTGELFF; CDR3nt: TGTGCCATCAGTGAAAGACAGGGGAACACCGGGGAGCTGTTTTTT
d_gene: TRBD2; j_gene: TRBJ2-1; abundance: .; v_gene: TRBV15; CDR3aa: CATSRAGLAGASYNEQFF; CDR3nt: TGTGCCACCAGCAGAGCGGGGCTAGCGGGGGCCTCCTACAATGAGCAGTTCTTC
d_gene: .; j_gene: TRBJ1-1; abundance: .; v_gene: TRBV7-6; CDR3aa: CASSRGGGREAFF; CDR3nt: TGTGCCAGCAGTCGAGGTGGCGGGCGTGAAGCTTTCTTT
d_gene: TRBD2; j_gene: TRBJ2-5; abundance: .; v_gene: TRBV7-2; CDR3aa: CASSSSATRLAAYQETQYF; CDR3nt: TGTGCCAGCAGCTCCTCGGCGACTAGACTAGCGGCGTACCAAGAGACCCAGTACTTC
d_gene: TRBD1; j_gene: TRBJ1-6; abundance: .; v_gene: TRBV4-1; CDR3aa: CASSHAGGGSPLHF; CDR3nt: TGCGCCAGCAGCCACGCAGGGGGCGGATCACCCCTCCACTTT
d_gene: TRBD1; j_gene: TRBJ2-5; abundance: .; v_gene: TRBV27; CDR3aa: CASSSTGIETQYF; CDR3nt: TGTGCCAGCAGTTCGACAGGGATAGAGACCCAGTACTTC
d_gene: .; j_gene: TRBJ1-3; abundance: few; v_gene: TRBV27; CDR3aa: CASSLGGEANTIYF; CDR3nt: TGTGCCAGCAGTTTGGGAGGGGAGGCAAACACCATATATTTT
d_gene: .; j_gene: TRBJ1-2; abundance: .; v_gene: TRBV5-6; CDR3aa: CASSLQAVYGYTF; CDR3nt: TGTGCCAGCAGCCTACAGGCGGTCTATGGCTACACCTTC
d_gene: TRBD2; j_gene: TRBJ2-7; abundance: .; v_gene: TRBV11-2; CDR3aa: CASSGERGTYEQYF; CDR3nt: TGTGCCAGCAGCGGAGAGCGGGGCACCTACGAGCAGTACTTC
d_gene: TRBD1; j_gene: TRBJ2-3; abundance: .; v_gene: TRBV7-9; CDR3aa: CASSLDWGQPGTDTQYF; CDR3nt: TGTGCCAGCAGCTTAGATTGGGGACAGCCAGGGACAGATACGCAGTATTTT
d_gene: .; j_gene: TRBJ2-3; abundance: .; v_gene: TRBV14; CDR3aa: CASSQEPPRGSTDTQYF; CDR3nt: TGTGCCAGCAGCCAAGAACCCCCCAGGGGTAGCACAGATACGCAGTATTTT
d_gene: .; j_gene: TRBJ1-2; abundance: .; v_gene: TRBV28; CDR3aa: CASSPQGYGYTF; CDR3nt: TGTGCCAGCAGCCCCCAGGGGTATGGCTACACCTTC
d_gene: .; j_gene: TRBJ1-1; abundance: .; v_gene: TRBV19; CDR3aa: CASNELDNVNTEAFF; CDR3nt: TGTGCCAGTAACGAGTTAGACAATGTGAACACTGAAGCTTTCTTT
d_gene: .; j_gene: TRBJ2-1; abundance: .; v_gene: TRBV5-6; CDR3aa: CASSFRGNEQFF; CDR3nt: TGTGCCAGCAGCTTTCGAGGTAATGAGCAGTTCTTC
d_gene: TRBD2; j_gene: TRBJ2-3; abundance: .; v_gene: TRBV6-4; CDR3aa: CASSERAGVSDTQYF; CDR3nt: TGTGCCAGCAGTGAGAGAGCGGGAGTTTCAGATACGCAGTATTTT
d_gene: TRBD1; j_gene: TRBJ2-7; abundance: .; v_gene: TRBV27; CDR3aa: CASSPADRGEQYF; CDR3nt: TGTGCCAGCAGCCCCGCCGACAGGGGCGAGCAGTACTTC